The clone carrying this TCR beta chain was counted many times. No antigen is known for it. The sample belongs to a study of neurological immune-mediated disorders. Study-wide background: Of the 35 or so patients with multiple sclerosis, 31 had relapsing-remitting MS, whereas the remaining 3 had secondary progressive MS.

As for the cDNA, it was generated by 5'RACE with 10-nucleotide random UMIs. TCRdb itself ran the 5' RACE reads through MiXCR, one entry per CDR3 protein. The sample includes approximately 40,000 distinct CDR3 sequences, around 4% seen only once; the top ten take roughly 2%. Study-wide findings and caveats: The most TCR clonal expansion was seen in HTLV-1-associated myelopathy, and the least was seen in multiple sclerosis, which fell below healthy controls.

There are 13 residues in the CDR3. V lost 5 bases and J lost 5, with 12 bases in between. This chain uses TRBV12-3 or TRBV12-4 with TRBJ1-1; D might be TRBD1 (6 bases). The sequenced sample was PBMCs. The sequence was collected from a man younger than 45 with multiple sclerosis. The CDR3 region is CASSAQGRTEAFF. Here the CDR3 DNA reads TGTGCCAGCAGTGCTCAGGGGCGGACTGAAGCTTTCTTT.